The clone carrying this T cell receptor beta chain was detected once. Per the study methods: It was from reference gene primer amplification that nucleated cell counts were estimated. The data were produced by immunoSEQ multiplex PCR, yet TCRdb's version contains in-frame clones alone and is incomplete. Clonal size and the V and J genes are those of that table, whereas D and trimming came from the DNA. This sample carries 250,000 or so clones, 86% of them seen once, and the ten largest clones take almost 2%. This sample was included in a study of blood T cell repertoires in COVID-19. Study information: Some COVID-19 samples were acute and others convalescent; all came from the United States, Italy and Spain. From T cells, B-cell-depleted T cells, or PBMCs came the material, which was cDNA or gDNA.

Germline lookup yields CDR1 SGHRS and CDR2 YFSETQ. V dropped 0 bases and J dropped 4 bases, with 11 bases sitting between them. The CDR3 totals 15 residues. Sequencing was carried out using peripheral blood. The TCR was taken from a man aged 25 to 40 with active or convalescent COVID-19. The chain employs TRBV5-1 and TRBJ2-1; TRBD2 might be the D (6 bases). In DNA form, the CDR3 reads TGCGCCAGCAGCTTGGGTGCAGGGACTTACAATGAGCAGTTCTTC. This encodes CASSLGAGTYNEQFF.